The rows below give T cell receptor beta chains drawn from one sample of a study of a mutant IDH1 vaccine in newly diagnosed glioma. No antigen is known for these receptors. Only in-frame clones appear in the TCRdb table, and some are missing; sequencing was by immunoSEQ multiplex PCR. The sample lists about 54,000 clones; approximately 87% were seen once. The source material was PBMCs, sampled from a glioma patient whose treatment included an IDH1 peptide vaccine. Receptors originate from a man in his forties with glioma. The CDR3 runs from the conserved cysteine through the conserved F or W.

CDR3aa | j_gene | v_gene | len
CASSQDGGLGNQPQHF | TRBJ1-5 | TRBV4-1 | 16
CASSPDRASNQPQHF | TRBJ1-5 | TRBV18 | 15
CASSPVYNEQFF | TRBJ2-1 | TRBV11-2 | 12
CASSPPGAGGNQPQHF | TRBJ1-5 | TRBV18 | 16
CASSARGTGELFF | TRBJ2-2 | TRBV7-3 | 13
CASSLGQGARPNTEAFF | TRBJ1-1 | TRBV5-6 | 17
CASTKNPTSSGSIDTQYF | TRBJ2-3 | TRBV19 | 18
CASSYTRIETQYF | TRBJ2-5 | TRBV6-5 | 13
CASSWGTEAFF | TRBJ1-1 | TRBV5-1 | 11
CASSFQGSHSNQPQHF | TRBJ1-5 | TRBV5-5 | 16
CASSSPTSLIQYF | TRBJ2-4 | TRBV6-5 | 13
CASGSTNPGQGSYEQYF | TRBJ2-7 | TRBV12-5 | 17
CASSRLGQGDYGYTF | TRBJ1-2 | TRBV4-3 | 15
CASSLDQSGSVNTGELFF | TRBJ2-2 | TRBV11-3 | 18
CASSGLGASNTEAFF | TRBJ1-1 | TRBV2 | 15
CATETGVGYNEQFF | TRBJ2-1 | TRBV10-3 | 14
CASSLGGVWDTQYF | TRBJ2-3 | TRBV7-9 | 14
CASSPTTGAVQPQHF | TRBJ1-5 | TRBV28 | 15
CASSPGTGFNDEQYF | TRBJ2-7 | TRBV7-7 | 15
CASSLSGLAHQETQYF | TRBJ2-5 | TRBV27 | 16
CASSQEAENTEAFF | TRBJ1-1 | TRBV4-3 | 14
CASSLGGENTEAFF | TRBJ1-1 | TRBV5-1 | 14
CASSQVGVLVKNIQYF | TRBJ2-4 | TRBV4-1 | 16
CSVRQGASEQYF | TRBJ2-7 | TRBV29-1 | 12
CASSKGQSLETQYF | TRBJ2-5 | TRBV2 | 14
CATNLAGVGYEQFF | TRBJ2-1 | TRBV15 | 14
CASSFARLAGGQYTPYEQYF | TRBJ2-7 | TRBV28 | 20
CASSQSSRGGQPQHF | TRBJ1-5 | TRBV16 | 15
CASTLDGESNTEAFF | TRBJ1-1 | TRBV6-5 | 15
CASSPSGADSNQPQHF | TRBJ1-5 | TRBV18 | 16
CASSLAHGNTEAFF | TRBJ1-1 | TRBV7-9 | 14
CASSTQAYRGVDGYTF | TRBJ1-2 | TRBV5-1 | 16
CASSVVKTSSGANVLTF | TRBJ2-6 | TRBV2 | 17
CASTPAVRGSNQPQHF | TRBJ1-5 | TRBV28 | 16
CASSYSTDGLGGYTF | TRBJ1-2 | TRBV6-5 | 15
CATSPTRTYEQYF | TRBJ2-7 | TRBV15 | 13
CASSLGDREFEETQYF | TRBJ2-5 | TRBV13 | 16